These T cell receptor beta chains were read from a single sample in a study of T-cell memory formation after mild COVID-19. Each CDR3 protein gets one entry after TCRdb re-called the 5' RACE reads with MiXCR. The sample contains roughly 400,000 distinct CDR3 sequences, around 17% of which appear only once. The sequenced material came from PBMCs or a T cell subset sorted from them (not recorded which). The receptors originated from a young man who had mild COVID-19 (a few samples of this study predate the infection). Cell type and time point are not known. Both conserved end residues are part of each CDR3. Fields, in order: J gene, V gene, CDR3 protein.

TRBJ1-6	TRBV9	CASSVGDNSPLHF
TRBJ2-7	TRBV12-3/TRBV12-4	CASSLLRGEQYF
TRBJ1-3	TRBV5-1	CASSFFGGPSSGNTIYF
TRBJ2-6	TRBV5-1	CASSRWTGVHEGANVLTF
TRBJ2-1	TRBV6-4	CASSDPYSNEQFF
TRBJ1-5	TRBV4-1	CASSQRGASNQPQHF
TRBJ2-1	TRBV14	CASSPAGWDRVHNEQFF
TRBJ2-3	TRBV4-2	CASSQEGLAGTDTQYF
TRBJ1-5	TRBV20-1	CSATDRYGQPQHF
TRBJ2-7	TRBV5-4	CASSLGLWKEQYF
TRBJ2-2	TRBV5-5	CASSLETGFGELFF
TRBJ1-1	TRBV20-1	CSAHRDSLDTEAFF
TRBJ1-4	TRBV5-1	CASGWNREKLFF
TRBJ2-1	TRBV4-1	CASSPKASGGEQFF
TRBJ2-3	TRBV30	CAWGGAGGFISTDTQYF
TRBJ2-5	TRBV12-3/TRBV12-4	CASSFPLAGAYQETQYF
TRBJ2-6	TRBV5-1	CASSLAEASGANVLTF
TRBJ2-4	TRBV5-1	CASRAGGRAVENIQYF